The T cell receptor beta chain described here comes from a study of blood T cell repertoires in COVID-19. Per germline, CDR1 SNHLY and CDR2 FYNNEI. V lost 5 bases and J lost 4, with 11 bases in between. The CDR3 consists of 14 residues. Profiling relied on immunoSEQ multiplex PCR, and the TCRdb table lists in-frame clones only, not all of them. The table records around 200,000 clones, more than 70% of them present only once. Sequencing input: peripheral blood. This clonotype originated in a man between 18 and 29 years old with active or convalescent COVID-19. The chain employs TRBV2 and TRBJ2-2; weak D call: TRBD2 (5 bases). Written as DNA, the CDR3 is TGTGCCAGCAGTAATCGGGGTAGCACCGGGGAGCTGTTTTTT. It encodes CASSNRGSTGELFF.